The T cell receptor (beta chain) under discussion was sequenced for a study of CD8 T cells in ankylosing spondylitis. Construction of TCR beta libraries was performed using quantitative 5'-RACE with molecular barcodes. TCRdb re-derived calls from the 5' RACE reads in MiXCR, one entry per CDR3 protein. Of 36,000 or so distinct CDR3 sequences listed, over 5.5% were seen once; the top ten hold roughly 12%. Study-wide points: Researchers report that disease-linked clones proved CD8+ and relatively rare in peripheral blood. Disease-linked clones reportedly showed significant enrichment in matched ankylosing spondylitis synovial fluid. Blood of patients with ankylosing spondylitis appeared to be characterized by a TCR beta motif of several highly homologous variants.

Many counts were recorded for this clonotype. Its antigen is undetermined. The CDR3 totals 12 residues. V shed 5 bases and J shed 3 bases, with 11 bases lying between them. Germline assignment: CDR1 SQVTM and CDR2 ANQGSEA. The chain recombines TRBV29-1 with TRBJ2-7, with D unclear. Material for sequencing was blood, either unsorted or a sorted T cell fraction (not recorded which). The TCR was taken from a male donor with ankylosing spondylitis or in good health (not recorded which). The CDR3 sequence is CSVLDAVYEQYF. As DNA, the CDR3 is TGCAGCGTTCTGGATGCGGTCTACGAGCAGTACTTC.